A selection of T cell receptor beta chains follows, all from one sample in a study of blood T cells in healthy people across ages. TCRdb ran MiXCR on the 5' RACE reads and lists one entry per CDR3 protein. The repertoire holds around 1.7 million distinct CDR3 sequences, with approximately 28% as singletons. Sequencing was done on a sample of blood. Every receptor here comes from a woman aged 25-40 years in good health. CDR3s include the opening cysteine and the closing phenylalanine or tryptophan. The D gene is left open where the match is weak. Expanded clones get a size class; other rows say once, few or many, or leave the size out.

J gene | D gene | V gene | clone size | CDR3 protein | CDR3 DNA
TRBJ2-7 | - | TRBV28 | - | CASSLWGGLNYEQYF | TGTGCCAGCAGTTTATGGGGGGGACTTAACTATGAGCAGTACTTC
TRBJ2-3 | - | TRBV11-2 | - | CASSSVPTDTQYF | TGTGCCAGCAGCTCCGTCCCAACAGATACGCAGTATTTT
TRBJ1-1 | - | TRBV9 | - | CASSVATRGPDTEAFF | TGTGCCAGCAGCGTAGCTACCAGGGGCCCAGACACTGAAGCTTTCTTT
TRBJ1-4 | - | TRBV29-1 | - | CSVEDKAGRGKLFF | TGCAGCGTTGAAGATAAGGCAGGGCGCGGAAAACTGTTTTTT
TRBJ2-5 | TRBD2 | TRBV28 | - | CASTETGGFEETQYF | TGTGCCAGCACCGAAACCGGGGGGTTTGAGGAGACCCAGTACTTC
TRBJ2-1 | TRBD1 | TRBV10-3 | - | CAISAGDRVGNEQFF | TGTGCCATCAGTGCTGGGGACAGGGTTGGCAATGAGCAGTTCTTC
TRBJ1-1 | - | TRBV29-1 | few | CSVWGGEAFF | TGCAGCGTTTGGGGCGGGGAAGCTTTCTTT
TRBJ2-5 | TRBD2 | TRBV29-1 | many | CSFDLTSGNQETQYF | TGCAGCTTTGATTTAACTAGCGGTAACCAAGAGACCCAGTACTTC
TRBJ2-1 | - | TRBV9 | few | CASSVDGSTYNEQFF | TGTGCCAGCAGCGTAGATGGGTCCACCTACAATGAGCAGTTCTTC
TRBJ2-7 | TRBD2 | TRBV7-6 | few | CASSPNAGGGYEQYF | TGCGCCAGCAGCCCCAATGCGGGGGGCGGCTACGAGCAGTACTTC
TRBJ1-6 | - | TRBV11-2 | few | CASSAGDQNSPLHF | TGTGCCAGCAGCGCGGGGGACCAGAATTCACCCCTCCACTTT
TRBJ1-1 | - | TRBV5-1 | once | CASSFLVDTEAFF | TGCGCCAGCAGCTTTTTGGTGGACACTGAAGCTTTCTTT
TRBJ1-2 | - | TRBV12-3/TRBV12-4 | few | CASSSQIPKANYGYTF | TGTGCCAGCAGCTCACAGATACCTAAAGCGAACTATGGCTACACCTTC
TRBJ2-7 | TRBD2 | TRBV20-1 | - | CSASPSGRYNEQYF | TGCAGTGCTAGCCCTAGCGGCCGCTACAATGAGCAGTACTTC
TRBJ1-2 | - | TRBV29-1 | few | CSVDSSRTDYGYTF | TGCAGCGTTGATAGTTCTCGGACAGACTATGGCTACACCTTC
TRBJ2-3 | - | TRBV7-2 | - | CASRDQWTDTQYF | TGTGCCAGCAGGGACCAGTGGACAGATACGCAGTATTTT
TRBJ2-1 | TRBD2 | TRBV10-3 | few | CAIAGDNEQFF | TGTGCCATCGCGGGAGACAATGAGCAGTTCTTC
TRBJ2-7 | TRBD1 | TRBV6-2/TRBV6-3 | many | CASSRQGPYEQYF | TGTGCCAGCAGCAGACAGGGTCCCTACGAGCAGTACTTC
TRBJ2-5 | TRBD2 | TRBV5-6 | - | CASSFGQGGLAGQETQYF | TGTGCCAGCAGCTTCGGACAGGGTGGACTAGCGGGGCAAGAGACCCAGTACTTC
TRBJ2-3 | - | TRBV28 | many | CASKRGGDPITDTQYF | TGTGCCAGCAAGAGGGGGGGAGACCCTATCACAGATACGCAGTATTTT
TRBJ2-7 | - | TRBV7-2 | few | CTSSFLSLEREQYF | TGTACCAGCAGCTTTTTAAGTCTGGAGCGCGAGCAGTACTTC
TRBJ1-6 | - | TRBV2 | - | CASSVRAPSSYNSPLHF | TGTGCCAGCAGTGTTCGGGCGCCCAGCTCCTATAATTCACCCCTCCACTTT
TRBJ2-2 | - | TRBV28 | few | CASKFLGGHYTGELFF | TGTGCCAGCAAATTTTTAGGGGGACACTACACCGGGGAGCTGTTTTTT
TRBJ2-5 | - | TRBV12-3/TRBV12-4 | many | CASSLRRWETQYF | TGTGCCAGCAGTCTTAGGAGGTGGGAGACCCAGTACTTC
TRBJ1-4 | - | TRBV12-3/TRBV12-4 | few | CASSLGWQSLTNEKLFF | TGTGCCAGCAGTTTAGGATGGCAGAGCTTAACTAATGAAAAACTGTTTTTT
TRBJ2-5 | - | TRBV3-1 | few | CASSARLQGRQTQYF | TGTGCCAGCAGCGCGCGGCTACAGGGGAGGCAGACCCAGTACTTC
TRBJ1-4 | - | TRBV3-1 | - | CASSPHGRSEKLFF | TGTGCCAGCAGCCCCCATGGCAGAAGCGAAAAACTGTTTTTT
TRBJ2-5 | - | TRBV2 | - | CASSEQSETQYF | TGTGCCAGCAGTGAACAGTCCGAGACCCAGTACTTC
TRBJ2-7 | TRBD1 | TRBV19 | few | CASSIAGTVAYEQYF | TGTGCCAGTAGTATCGCAGGGACAGTCGCCTACGAGCAGTACTTC
TRBJ2-3 | - | TRBV29-1 | many | CSVTVGDTQYF | TGCAGCGTGACGGTGGGAGATACGCAGTATTTT
TRBJ2-7 | - | TRBV5-1 | many | CASSLYGTAGEQYF | TGCGCCAGCAGCTTGTACGGGACGGCTGGGGAGCAGTACTTC
TRBJ2-7 | - | TRBV12-3/TRBV12-4 | few | CASSFPAEGVGEQYF | TGTGCCAGCAGTTTTCCAGCGGAAGGCGTCGGCGAGCAGTACTTC
TRBJ2-5 | - | TRBV10-3 | many | CAINSDSQETQYF | TGTGCCATCAATTCGGACAGCCAAGAGACCCAGTACTTC
TRBJ2-7 | - | TRBV21-1 | many | CASSQYRGSYEQYF | TGTGCCAGCTCGCAATACAGGGGAAGCTACGAGCAGTACTTC
TRBJ1-1 | - | TRBV11-2 | - | CASSQHRVREAFF | TGTGCCAGCAGCCAACACAGGGTCCGTGAAGCTTTCTTT
TRBJ2-7 | - | TRBV6-1 | many | CASTPTDRLGKETYEQYF | TGTGCCAGCACCCCTACGGACAGACTGGGAAAAGAAACCTACGAGCAGTACTTC
TRBJ2-1 | TRBD2 | TRBV6-5 | - | CASSNRLAVHYNEQFF | TGTGCCAGCAGTAACCGACTAGCAGTTCACTACAATGAGCAGTTCTTC
TRBJ2-7 | - | TRBV12-3/TRBV12-4 | once | CASSFDRVEREQYF | TGTGCCAGCAGTTTTGATAGGGTGGAACGCGAGCAGTACTTC
TRBJ1-1 | - | TRBV2 | - | CASKENTEAFF | TGTGCCAGCAAAGAGAACACTGAAGCTTTCTTT
TRBJ2-7 | - | TRBV24-1 | many | CATSETGYEQYF | TGTGCCACCAGTGAGACAGGTTACGAGCAGTACTTC
TRBJ2-7 | - | TRBV7-2 | many | CASSSGTVTYEQYF | TGTGCCAGCAGCTCCGGGACGGTAACCTACGAGCAGTACTTC
TRBJ2-1 | TRBD2 | TRBV25-1 | few | CASSEGYGGGGGSYNEQFF | TGTGCCAGCAGTGAGGGGTACGGTGGCGGGGGGGGCTCCTACAATGAGCAGTTCTTC
TRBJ2-1 | - | TRBV5-1 | - | CASSLAPQALPNEQFF | TGCGCCAGCAGCTTGGCCCCACAGGCACTCCCCAATGAGCAGTTCTTC
TRBJ2-1 | - | TRBV5-5 | - | CASSYSGRTYNEQFF | TGTGCCAGCAGCTACTCGGGACGGACCTACAATGAGCAGTTCTTC
TRBJ1-1 | - | TRBV30 | - | CAWNVQLHTEAFF | TGCGCCTGGAACGTACAGTTACACACTGAAGCTTTCTTT
TRBJ2-5 | TRBD2 | TRBV5-5 | - | CASSQTMGGTETQYF | TGCGCCAGCAGCCAGACTATGGGGGGGACGGAGACCCAGTACTTC
TRBJ2-1 | - | TRBV6-2/TRBV6-3 | few | CASRDSLGTGGHEQFF | TGTGCCAGCAGGGACTCGTTGGGGACCGGGGGGCATGAGCAGTTCTTC
TRBJ1-1 | - | TRBV4-3 | - | CASSPGRGDTEAFF | TGCGCCAGCAGTCCAGGGCGGGGAGACACTGAAGCTTTCTTT
TRBJ2-3 | - | TRBV19 | few | CASTPPEGPEQPYF | TGTGCCAGTACTCCACCAGAGGGACCCGAGCAACCGTATTTT
TRBJ2-1 | TRBD2 | TRBV20-1 | few | CSAGGTSGSDEQFF | TGCAGTGCTGGCGGGACTAGCGGGTCCGATGAGCAGTTCTTC